The next 15 T cell receptor beta chains were all read from a single sample in a study of T-cell memory formation after mild COVID-19. One entry per CDR3 protein, called by TCRdb with MiXCR from the 5' RACE reads. The data show a few hundred thousand distinct CDR3 sequences, 20% seen once. Sequencing was done on a sample of PBMCs or a T cell subset sorted from them (not recorded which). The receptors stem from a man between 18 and 29 years old who had mild COVID-19 (a few samples of this study predate the infection). Cell type and time point are not known.

This chain uses TRBV7-9 with TRBJ2-3; 7 bases agree with TRBD2. CDR1 and CDR2 (germline): SEHNR, FQNEAQ (reference sequence). The V gene end was trimmed by 5 bases and the J gene end by 0 bases; junction bases not matched to a gene: 8. This CDR3 has 16 amino acids. The CDR3 here is CASSPAGGTSTDTQYF. The CDR3 nucleotides are TGTGCCAGCAGCCCCGCCGGGGGGACTAGCACAGATACGCAGTATTTT.

In its sample, this clonotype was seen a few times. The V call is TRBV12-3 or TRBV12-4, the J call TRBJ2-5; a weak D match, TRBD2 (7 bases). Trimming took 4 bases from V and 3 from J, leaving 15 bases between them. The CDR3 is 15 amino acids. This CDR3 reads CASSWGGPREETQYF. CDR3 DNA sequence: TGTGCCAGCAGTTGGGGGGGGCCTAGGGAAGAGACCCAGTACTTC.

This clonotype has just a few counts. This chain links TRBV7-7 with TRBJ2-6; D possibly corresponds to TRBD1 (6 bases). Trimming took 3 bases from V and 0 from J, leaving 12 bases between them. Germline V gene lookup returns CDR1 SSHAT and CDR2 FNYEAQ (reference sequence). This CDR3 comprises 17 residues. The CDR3 protein is CASSFWGQGSGANVLTF. The CDR3 region has the DNA TGTGCCAGCAGCTTCTGGGGGCAAGGCTCTGGGGCCAACGTCCTGACTTTC. Supplemented by reference TRBV7-7 and TRBJ2-6, the full variable domain reads GAGVSQSPRYKVTKRGQDVTLRCDPISSHATLYWYQQALGQGPEFLTYFNYEAQPDKSGLPSDRFSAERPEGSISTLTIQRTEQRDSAMYRCASSFWGQGSGANVLTFGAGSRLTVL.

This clonotype was counted many times. J is TRBJ2-7 and V is TRBV5-6; D gene unclear. Germline V gives CDR1 SGHDT, CDR2 YYEEEE. This CDR3 region has 12 residues. The V end lost 3 bases, the J end lost 4 bases, and 8 bases lay between the germline ends. DNA for the CDR3: TGTGCCAGCAGCTCGGGTGCATACGAGCAGTACGTC. It codes for CASSSGAYEQYV.

Notes on this clonotype: The junction departs from the called germline gene at one end, perhaps through a read error. This rearrangement joins TRBV4-3 to TRBJ2-1; 9 bases agree with TRBD1. The CDR3 has 11 residues. Germline V CDR1 and CDR2: LGHNA, YSLEER. CDR3 bases: TGCGCCAGCAGCCGAGGACAGGGGCAGATCTTC. Protein: CASSRGQGQIF.

The V and J genes are TRBV5-1 and TRBJ2-2; the D is unclear. This CDR3 has 14 amino acids. CDR1 SGHRS and CDR2 YFSETQ come from the germline V gene. V dropped 4 bases and J dropped 2 bases, with 9 bases sitting between them. The CDR3 sequence: CASSPLGNTGELFF. The CDR3 DNA sequence: TGCGCCAGCAGCCCCCTGGGCAACACCGGGGAGCTGTTTTTT.

This clonotype appeared a few times. The gene calls are TRBV20-1 and TRBJ2-7, with 10 nucleotides matching TRBD2. Germline V CDR1 and CDR2: DFQATT, SNEGSKA (reference sequence). The CDR3 loop spans 14 amino acids. Unmatched junction bases numbered 4, after V lost 2 bases and J lost 3 bases. The CDR3 loop reads CSARFASGGYEQYF. DNA for the CDR3: TGCAGTGCTAGATTTGCTAGCGGGGGCTACGAGCAGTACTTC.

The chain couples TRBV10-3 to TRBJ2-5, with D possibly matching TRBD1 (6 bases). Per germline, CDR1 ENHRY and CDR2 SYGVKD. Trimming shortened V by 4 bases and J by 1 base, and 10 bases separated the two germline ends. CDR3 length equals 14 residues. The CDR3 here is CAISVSDSQETQYF. CDR3 coding DNA: TGTGCCATCAGTGTTTCGGACAGCCAAGAGACCCAGTACTTC.

In its sample, this clonotype was seen a few times. The chain joins TRBV4-2 to TRBJ1-2; D is unclear. The CDR3 extends over 17 amino acids. V lost 4 bases to trimming and J lost 6 bases, with 24 bases between them. From germline, CDR1 is LGHNA and CDR2 YNFKEQ. CDR3 in DNA: TGTGCCAGCAGCCTCCAGGTTCAGCAGCCCCTGCCGGATGGCTACACCTTC. Residues: CASSLQVQQPLPDGYTF.

This clonotype was observed many times. This rearrangement joins TRBV20-1 to TRBJ1-5; D is unresolved. This CDR3 region has 12 residues. The V gene lost 3 bases and the J gene lost 1 base, with 4 bases spanning the gap. Germline CDR1 is DFQATT and CDR2 is SNEGSKA (reference sequence). The CDR3, as DNA: TGCAGTGCTAGGGACAGCAATCAGCCCCAGCATTTT. This gives the protein CSARDSNQPQHF.

This sequence joins TRBV7-6 and TRBJ2-3, with 10 nucleotides matching TRBD2. CDR1 SGHVS and CDR2 FNYEAQ come from the germline V gene. The CDR3 covers 17 residues. After removal of 5 bases from V and 3 bases from J, the junction contained 11 bases not matched to a gene. CDR3 DNA sequence: TGTGCCAGCAGCCCCAGGATAGCGGGGGGAGGTACAGATACGCAGTATTTT. Residues: CASSPRIAGGGTDTQYF. The full variable domain, completed using reference TRBV7-6 and TRBJ2-3, is GAGVSQSPRYKVTKRGQDVALRCDPISGHVSLYWYRQALGQGPEFLTYFNYEAQQDKSGLPNDRFSAERPEGSISTLTIQRTEQRDSAMYRCASSPRIAGGGTDTQYFGPGTRLTVL.

The chain combines TRBV29-1 with TRBJ2-1; D call uncertain. The CDR3 has 11 amino acids. The V gene's germline CDR1 is SQVTM and CDR2 ANQGSEA. V was pared by 2 bases and J by 4 bases, with 3 bases between. The CDR3 loop is CSVESYNEQFF. Written as DNA, the CDR3 is TGCAGCGTTGAATCGTACAATGAGCAGTTCTTC.

This chain uses TRBV6-1 with TRBJ2-5; D remains ambiguous. Germline CDR1 and CDR2: MNHNS and SASEGT. The germline V and J ends were trimmed by 2 bases and 6 bases, with 7 bases remaining between them. The CDR3 is 12 amino acids. The CDR3 here is CASSESWQTQYF. The CDR3 bases are TGTGCCAGCAGTGAATCCTGGCAGACCCAGTACTTC.

The rearrangement links TRBV28 to TRBJ2-7; 8 nucleotides match TRBD2. Trimming cost V 5 bases and J 5 bases; bases outside gene matches: 11. Germline V gene lookup returns CDR1 MDHEN and CDR2 SYDVKM. The CDR3 loop spans 15 amino acids. The CDR3 sequence is CASSPSGGRENEQYV. CDR3 DNA: TGTGCCAGCAGTCCCAGCGGGGGTCGGGAAAACGAGCAGTACGTC.

Only a few counts were recorded for this clonotype. The V call is TRBV3-1, the J call TRBJ1-1; D not certain. CDR1 LGHDT and CDR2 YNNKEL come from the germline V gene (reference sequence). Trimming took 0 bases from V and 5 from J, leaving 7 bases between them. There are 13 residues in the CDR3. CDR3 sequence: CASSQESGTEAFF. CDR3 sequence (DNA): TGTGCCAGCAGCCAAGAATCGGGGACTGAAGCTTTCTTT.